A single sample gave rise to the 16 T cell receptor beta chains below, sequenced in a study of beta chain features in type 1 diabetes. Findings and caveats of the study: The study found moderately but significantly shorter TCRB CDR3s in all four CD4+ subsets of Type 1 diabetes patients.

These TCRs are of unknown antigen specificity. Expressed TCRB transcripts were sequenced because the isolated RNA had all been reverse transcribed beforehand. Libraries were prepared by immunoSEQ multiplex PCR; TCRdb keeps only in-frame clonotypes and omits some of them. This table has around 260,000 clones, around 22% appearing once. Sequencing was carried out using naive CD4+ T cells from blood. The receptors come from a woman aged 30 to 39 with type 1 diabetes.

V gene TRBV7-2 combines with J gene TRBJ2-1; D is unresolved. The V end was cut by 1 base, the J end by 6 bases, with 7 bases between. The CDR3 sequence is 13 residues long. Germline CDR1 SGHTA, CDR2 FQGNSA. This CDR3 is CASSLEPSNEQFF. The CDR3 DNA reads TGTGCCAGCAGCTTAGAGCCGAGCAATGAGCAGTTCTTC.

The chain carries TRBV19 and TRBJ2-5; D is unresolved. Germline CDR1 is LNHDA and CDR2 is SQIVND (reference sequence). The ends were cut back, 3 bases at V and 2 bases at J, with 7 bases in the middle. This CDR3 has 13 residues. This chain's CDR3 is CASSIRFQETQYF. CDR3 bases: TGTGCCAGTAGTATCAGGTTTCAAGAGACCCAGTACTTC.

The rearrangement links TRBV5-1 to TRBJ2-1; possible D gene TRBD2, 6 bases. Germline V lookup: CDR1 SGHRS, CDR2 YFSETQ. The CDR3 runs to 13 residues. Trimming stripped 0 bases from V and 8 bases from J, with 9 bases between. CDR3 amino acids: CASSLVGGDEQFF. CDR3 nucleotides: TGCGCCAGCAGCTTGGTAGGCGGGGATGAGCAGTTCTTC.

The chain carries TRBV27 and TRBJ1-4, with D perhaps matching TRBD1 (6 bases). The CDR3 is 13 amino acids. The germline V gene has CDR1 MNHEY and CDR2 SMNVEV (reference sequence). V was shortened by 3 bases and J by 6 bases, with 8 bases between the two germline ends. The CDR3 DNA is TGTGCCAGCAGTTTTAGGACAGATGAAAAACTGTTTTTT. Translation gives CASSFRTDEKLFF.

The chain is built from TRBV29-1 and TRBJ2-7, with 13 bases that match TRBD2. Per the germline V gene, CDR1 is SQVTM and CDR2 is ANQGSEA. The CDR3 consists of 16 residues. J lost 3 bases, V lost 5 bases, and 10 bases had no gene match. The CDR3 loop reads CSVLDGGLAGVYEQYF. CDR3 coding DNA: TGCAGCGTTTTGGACGGTGGACTAGCGGGAGTCTACGAGCAGTACTTC.

The CDR3 loop is CASRAGGVYEQYF. CDR3 bases: TGTGCCAGCAGAGCGGGGGGCGTATACGAGCAGTACTTC. This sequence joins TRBV21-1 and TRBJ2-7; the D segment call TRBD2 is taken from the table without a DNA check. TRBV21-1 is a pseudogene. This CDR3 comprises 13 residues.

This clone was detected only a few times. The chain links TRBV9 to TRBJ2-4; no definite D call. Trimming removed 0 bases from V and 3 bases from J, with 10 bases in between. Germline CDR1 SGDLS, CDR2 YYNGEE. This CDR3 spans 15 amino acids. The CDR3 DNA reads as TGTGCCAGCAGCGTAGAGTCAGGAAGCAAAAACATTCAGTACTTC. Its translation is CASSVESGSKNIQYF.

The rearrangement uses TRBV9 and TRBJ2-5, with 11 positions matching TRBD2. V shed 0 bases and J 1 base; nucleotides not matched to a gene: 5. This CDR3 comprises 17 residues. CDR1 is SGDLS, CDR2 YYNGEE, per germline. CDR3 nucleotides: TGTGCCAGCAGCGTAGGGCTAGCGGGAGGAGGCCAAGAGACCCAGTACTTC. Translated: CASSVGLAGGGQETQYF.

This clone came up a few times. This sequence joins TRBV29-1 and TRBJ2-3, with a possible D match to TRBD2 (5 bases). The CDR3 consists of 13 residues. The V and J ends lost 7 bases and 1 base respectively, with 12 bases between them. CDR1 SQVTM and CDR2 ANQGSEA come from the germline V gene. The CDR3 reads CSAERTGTDTQYF. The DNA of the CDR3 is TGCAGCGCCGAGCGGACTGGCACAGATACGCAGTATTTT.

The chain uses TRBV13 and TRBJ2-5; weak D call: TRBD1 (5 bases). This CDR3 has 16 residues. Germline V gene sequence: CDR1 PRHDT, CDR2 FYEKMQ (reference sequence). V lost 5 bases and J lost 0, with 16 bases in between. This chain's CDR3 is CASSLRRTTYQETQYF. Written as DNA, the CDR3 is TGTGCCAGCAGCCTCCGCCGGACAACGTACCAAGAGACCCAGTACTTC.

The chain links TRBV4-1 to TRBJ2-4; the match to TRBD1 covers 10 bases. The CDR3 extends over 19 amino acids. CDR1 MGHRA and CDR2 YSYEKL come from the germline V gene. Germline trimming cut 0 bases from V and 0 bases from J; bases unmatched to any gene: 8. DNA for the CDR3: TGCGCCAGCAGCCAAGATGTCGGGACAGGGGTTCTAGCCAAAAACATTCAGTACTTC. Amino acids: CASSQDVGTGVLAKNIQYF.

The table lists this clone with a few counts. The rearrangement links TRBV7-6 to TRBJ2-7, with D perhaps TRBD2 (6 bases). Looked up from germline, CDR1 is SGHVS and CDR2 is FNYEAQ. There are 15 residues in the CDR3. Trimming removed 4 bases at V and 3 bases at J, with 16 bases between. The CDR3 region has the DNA TGTGCCAGCAGCTCCATCGACGGGGGAGGCTACGAGCAGTACTTC. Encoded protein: CASSSIDGGGYEQYF.

The CDR3 DNA sequence: TGCGCCAGCGCCCGGACAGGCATGAACACTGAAGCTTTCTTT. It is translated as CASARTGMNTEAFF. This rearrangement joins TRBV4-1 to TRBJ1-1; 7 positions agree with TRBD1. Germline loops: CDR1 MGHRA, CDR2 YSYEKL. J lost 0 bases, V lost 8 bases, and 6 bases had no gene match. This CDR3 is 14 amino acids long.

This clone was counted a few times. The DNA of the CDR3 is TGTGCCAGCAGCTTCGGGACAGGGGGACAAGAGACCCAGTACTTC. This encodes CASSFGTGGQETQYF. This chain links TRBV5-4 with TRBJ2-5, with 11 bases that match TRBD1. The CDR3 spans 15 residues. After removal of 2 bases from V and 2 bases from J, the junction contained 2 bases not matched to a gene. CDR1 SGHNT and CDR2 YYREEE come from the germline V gene (reference sequence).

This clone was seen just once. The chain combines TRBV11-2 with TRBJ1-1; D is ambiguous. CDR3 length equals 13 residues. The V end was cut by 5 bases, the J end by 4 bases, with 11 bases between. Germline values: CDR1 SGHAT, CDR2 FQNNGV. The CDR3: CASSPSSGTEAFF. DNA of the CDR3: TGTGCCAGCAGCCCATCGTCGGGCACTGAAGCTTTCTTT.

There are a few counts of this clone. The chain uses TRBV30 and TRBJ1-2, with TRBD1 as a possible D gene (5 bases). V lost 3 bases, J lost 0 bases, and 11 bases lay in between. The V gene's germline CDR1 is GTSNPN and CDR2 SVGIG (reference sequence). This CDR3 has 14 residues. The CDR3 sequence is CAWRAGNTNYGYTF. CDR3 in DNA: TGTGCCTGGAGAGCAGGGAATACTAACTATGGCTACACCTTC.